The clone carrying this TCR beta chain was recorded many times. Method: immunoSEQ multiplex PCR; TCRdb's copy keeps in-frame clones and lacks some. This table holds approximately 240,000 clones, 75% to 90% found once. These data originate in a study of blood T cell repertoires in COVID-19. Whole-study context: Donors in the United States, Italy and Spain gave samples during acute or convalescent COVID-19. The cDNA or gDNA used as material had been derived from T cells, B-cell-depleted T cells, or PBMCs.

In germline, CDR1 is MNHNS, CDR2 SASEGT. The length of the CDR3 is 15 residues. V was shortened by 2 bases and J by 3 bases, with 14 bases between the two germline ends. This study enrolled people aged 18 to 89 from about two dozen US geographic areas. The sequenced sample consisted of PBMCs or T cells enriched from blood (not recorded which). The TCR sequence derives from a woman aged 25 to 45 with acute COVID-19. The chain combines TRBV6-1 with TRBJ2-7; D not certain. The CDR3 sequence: CASSEQSGGSYEQYF. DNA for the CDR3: TGTGCCAGCAGTGAACAAAGTGGCGGTAGCTACGAGCAGTACTTC.